The sequence of this T cell receptor (beta chain) was determined in a study of blood T cell repertoires in COVID-19. V was shortened by 4 bases and J by 0 bases, with 10 bases between the two germline ends. The CDR3 spans 15 residues. Germline CDR1 reads SGHRS; CDR2 reads YFSETQ. The method was immunoSEQ multiplex PCR; TCRdb's version includes in-frame clones alone and lacks a portion of them. Of 150,000 to 200,000 clones in the sample, about four fifths were seen once. All enrollees were about 18 to 89 years old and from fewer than 25 US areas. The study counted Cohort 3 donors as recovered given two negative PCRs, clearance, or symptom resolution.

Sequencing input: PBMCs or T cells enriched from blood (not recorded which). The chain joins TRBV5-1 to TRBJ2-2; weak D call: TRBD1 (6 bases). The clonotype originates from a man aged 50-59 years who had recovered from COVID-19. The CDR3 region has the DNA TGCGCCAGCAGCCCACAGGGACCGAACACCGGGGAGCTGTTTTTT. This translates into CASSPQGPNTGELFF.